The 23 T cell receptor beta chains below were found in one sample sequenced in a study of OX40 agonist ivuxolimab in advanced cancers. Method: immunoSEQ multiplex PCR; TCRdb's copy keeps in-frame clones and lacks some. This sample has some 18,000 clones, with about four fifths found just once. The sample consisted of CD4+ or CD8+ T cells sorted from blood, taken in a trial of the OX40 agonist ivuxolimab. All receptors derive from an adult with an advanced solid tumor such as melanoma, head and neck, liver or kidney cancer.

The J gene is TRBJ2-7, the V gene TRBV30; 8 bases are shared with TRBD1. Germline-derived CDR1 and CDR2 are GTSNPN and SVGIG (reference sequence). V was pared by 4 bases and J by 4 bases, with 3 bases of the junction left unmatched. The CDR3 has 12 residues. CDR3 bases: TGTGCCTGGACCCAGGGGGCTTACGAGCAGTACTTC. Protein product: CAWTQGAYEQYF.

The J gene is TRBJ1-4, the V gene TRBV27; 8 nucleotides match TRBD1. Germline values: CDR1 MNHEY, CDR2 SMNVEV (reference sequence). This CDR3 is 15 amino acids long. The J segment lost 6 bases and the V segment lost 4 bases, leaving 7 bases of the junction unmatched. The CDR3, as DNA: TGTGCCAGCAGTTCCCAGACAGGGGACGATGAAAAACTGTTTTTT. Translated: CASSSQTGDDEKLFF.

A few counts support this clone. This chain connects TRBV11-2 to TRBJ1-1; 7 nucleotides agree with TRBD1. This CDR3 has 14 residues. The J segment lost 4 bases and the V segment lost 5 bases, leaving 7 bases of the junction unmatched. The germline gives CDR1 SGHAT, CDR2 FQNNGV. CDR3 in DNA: TGTGCCAGCAGCCAAAGCAGGGGGGGCACTGAAGCTTTCTTT. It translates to CASSQSRGGTEAFF.

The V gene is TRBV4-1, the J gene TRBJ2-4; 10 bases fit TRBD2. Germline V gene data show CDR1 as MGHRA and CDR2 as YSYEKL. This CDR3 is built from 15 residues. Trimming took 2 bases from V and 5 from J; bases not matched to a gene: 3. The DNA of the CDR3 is TGCGCCAGCAGCCAAAGCCTAGCGGGAGAAAACATTCAGTACTTC. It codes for CASSQSLAGENIQYF.

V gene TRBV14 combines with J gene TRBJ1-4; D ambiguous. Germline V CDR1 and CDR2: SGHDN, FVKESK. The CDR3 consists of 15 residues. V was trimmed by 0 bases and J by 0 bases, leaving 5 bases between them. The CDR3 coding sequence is TGTGCCAGCAGCCAAGATGTGACAACTAATGAAAAACTGTTTTTT. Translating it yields CASSQDVTTNEKLFF.

This CDR3 reads CASSFVTGLNTGELFF. As DNA, the CDR3 is TGTGCCAGCAGTTTTGTTACAGGGCTGAACACCGGGGAGCTGTTTTTT. The rearrangement links TRBV27 to TRBJ2-2; D might be TRBD1 (6 bases). Germline V lookup: CDR1 MNHEY, CDR2 SMNVEV (reference sequence). V lost 3 bases and J lost 1, with 12 bases in between. This CDR3 region has 16 residues.

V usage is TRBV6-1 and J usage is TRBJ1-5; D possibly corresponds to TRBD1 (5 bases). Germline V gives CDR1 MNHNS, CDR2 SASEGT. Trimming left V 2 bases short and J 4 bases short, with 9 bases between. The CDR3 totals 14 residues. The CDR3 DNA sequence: TGTGCCAGCAGTGAATGGGGCGGAAATCAGCCCCAGCATTTT. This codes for CASSEWGGNQPQHF.

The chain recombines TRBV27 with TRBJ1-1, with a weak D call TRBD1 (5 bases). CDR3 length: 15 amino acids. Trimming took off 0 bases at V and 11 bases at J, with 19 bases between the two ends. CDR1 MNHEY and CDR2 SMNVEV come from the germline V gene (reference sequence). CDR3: CASSLSTEGRATAFF. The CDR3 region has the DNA TGTGCCAGCAGTTTATCCACAGAGGGGCGCGCGACGGCTTTCTTT.

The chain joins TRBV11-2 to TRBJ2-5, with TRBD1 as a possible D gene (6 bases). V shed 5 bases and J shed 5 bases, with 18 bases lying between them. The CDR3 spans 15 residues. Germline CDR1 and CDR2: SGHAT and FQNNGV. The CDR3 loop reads CASSQRTALRETQYF. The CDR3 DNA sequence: TGTGCCAGCAGCCAAAGGACAGCCTTGAGGGAGACCCAGTACTTC. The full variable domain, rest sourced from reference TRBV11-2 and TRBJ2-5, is EAGVAQSPRYKIIEKRQSVAFWCNPISGHATLYWYQQILGQGPKLLIQFQNNGVVDDSQLPKDRFSAERLKGVDSTLKIQPAKLEDSAVYLCASSQRTALRETQYFGPGTRLLVL.

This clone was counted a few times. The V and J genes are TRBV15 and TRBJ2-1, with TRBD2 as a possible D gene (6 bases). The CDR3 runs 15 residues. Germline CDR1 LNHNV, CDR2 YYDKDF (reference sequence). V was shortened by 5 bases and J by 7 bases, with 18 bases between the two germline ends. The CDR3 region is CATSRYGSLANEQFF. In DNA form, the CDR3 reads TGTGCCACCAGCCGCTACGGGAGCCTGGCGAATGAGCAGTTCTTC.

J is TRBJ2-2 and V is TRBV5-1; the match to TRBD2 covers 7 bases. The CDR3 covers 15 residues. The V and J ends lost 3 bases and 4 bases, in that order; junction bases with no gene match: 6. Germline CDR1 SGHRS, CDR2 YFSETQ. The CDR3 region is CASSSAGVGTGELFF. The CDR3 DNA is TGCGCCAGCAGCTCGGCGGGAGTTGGCACCGGGGAGCTGTTTTTT.

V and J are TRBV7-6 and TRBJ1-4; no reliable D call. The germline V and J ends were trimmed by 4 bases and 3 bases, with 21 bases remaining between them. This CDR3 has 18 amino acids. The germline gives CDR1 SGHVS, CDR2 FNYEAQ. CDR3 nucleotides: TGTGCCAGCAGCTCTTACCTGGACGCCGAACCCTCTAATGAAAAACTGTTTTTT. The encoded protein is CASSSYLDAEPSNEKLFF.

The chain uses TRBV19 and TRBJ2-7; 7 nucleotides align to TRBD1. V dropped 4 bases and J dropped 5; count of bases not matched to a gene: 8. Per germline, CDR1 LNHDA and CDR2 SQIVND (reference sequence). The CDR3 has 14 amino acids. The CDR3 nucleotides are TGTGCCAGTAGTAAATGGACAGGCGAGGACGAGCAGTACTTC. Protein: CASSKWTGEDEQYF.

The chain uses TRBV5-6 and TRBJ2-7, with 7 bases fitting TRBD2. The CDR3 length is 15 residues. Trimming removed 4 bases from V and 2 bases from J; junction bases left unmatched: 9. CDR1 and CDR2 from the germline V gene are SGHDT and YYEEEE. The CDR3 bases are TGTGCCAGCAGCGGCTTTTCTAGCGGAGCCTACGAGCAGTACTTC. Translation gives CASSGFSSGAYEQYF. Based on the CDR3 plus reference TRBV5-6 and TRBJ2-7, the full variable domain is DAGVTQSPTHLIKTRGQQVTLRCSPKSGHDTVSWYQQALGQGPQFIFQYYEEEERQRGNFPDRFSGHQFPNYSSELNVNALLLGDSALYLCASSGFSSGAYEQYFGPGTRLTVT.

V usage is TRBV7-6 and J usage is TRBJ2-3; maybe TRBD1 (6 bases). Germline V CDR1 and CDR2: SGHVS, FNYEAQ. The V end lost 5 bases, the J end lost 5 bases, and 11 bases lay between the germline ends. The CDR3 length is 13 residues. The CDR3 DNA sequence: TGTGCCAGCAGCCCTGTACAGGGAGATACGCAGTATTTT. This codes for CASSPVQGDTQYF.

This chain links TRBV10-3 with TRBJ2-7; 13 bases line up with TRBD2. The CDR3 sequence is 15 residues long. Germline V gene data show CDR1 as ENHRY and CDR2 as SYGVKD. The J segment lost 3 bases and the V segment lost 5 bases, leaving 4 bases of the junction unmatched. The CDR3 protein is CAISRTSGSVYEQYF. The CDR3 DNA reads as TGTGCCATCAGTCGGACTAGCGGGAGTGTCTACGAGCAGTACTTC.

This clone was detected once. CDR3 protein: CASSVRGGGNEQFF. The CDR3 DNA follows: TGTGCCAGCAGCGTCCGGGGAGGGGGCAATGAGCAGTTCTTC. V is TRBV9 and J is TRBJ2-1; D is possibly TRBD2 (7 bases). The germline CDR1 and CDR2 sequences are SGDLS and YYNGEE. The V end was cut by 2 bases, the J end by 6 bases, with 12 bases between. The CDR3 sequence is 14 residues long.

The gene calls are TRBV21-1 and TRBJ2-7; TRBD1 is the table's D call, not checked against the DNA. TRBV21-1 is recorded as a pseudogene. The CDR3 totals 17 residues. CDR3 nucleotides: TGTGCCAGCAGCAGGGCCGTGGGGGCCATGCCCCATTACGAGCAGTACTTC. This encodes CASSRAVGAMPHYEQYF.

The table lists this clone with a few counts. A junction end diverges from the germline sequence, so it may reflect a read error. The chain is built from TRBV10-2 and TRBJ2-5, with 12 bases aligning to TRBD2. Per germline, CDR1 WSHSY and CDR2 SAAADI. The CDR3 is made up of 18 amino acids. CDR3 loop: CASSERLAGEEDQETQYF. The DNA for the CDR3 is TGCGCCAGCAGTGAACGACTAGCGGGAGAAGAAGACCAGGAGACCCAGTACTTC.

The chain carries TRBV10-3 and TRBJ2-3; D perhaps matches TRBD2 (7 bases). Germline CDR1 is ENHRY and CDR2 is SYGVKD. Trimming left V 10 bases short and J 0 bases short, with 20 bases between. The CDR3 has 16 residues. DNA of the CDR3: TGTGCCACTTCAGCGGGGACATCAGCTAGCACAGATACGCAGTATTTT. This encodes CATSAGTSASTDTQYF.

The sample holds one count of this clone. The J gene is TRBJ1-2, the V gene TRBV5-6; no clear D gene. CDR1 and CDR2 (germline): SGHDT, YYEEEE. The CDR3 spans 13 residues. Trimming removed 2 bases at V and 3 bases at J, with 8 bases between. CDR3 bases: TGTGCCAGCAGCTTTATCCACGACTATGGCTACACCTTC. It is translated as CASSFIHDYGYTF.

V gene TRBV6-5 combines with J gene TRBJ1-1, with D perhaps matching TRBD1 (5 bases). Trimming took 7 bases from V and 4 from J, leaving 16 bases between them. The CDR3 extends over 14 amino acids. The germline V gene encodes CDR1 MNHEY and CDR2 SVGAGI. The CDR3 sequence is CASNNLGGSTEAFF. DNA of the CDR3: TGTGCCAGCAACAACCTCGGGGGAAGCACTGAAGCTTTCTTT.

This CDR3 is CASSWTGTGVEQYF. The CDR3 region has the DNA TGTGCCAGCAGCTGGACCGGGACAGGGGTTGAGCAGTACTTC. The gene calls are TRBV11-2 and TRBJ2-7, with TRBD1 matching 10 bases. CDR3 size: 14 residues. Germline CDR1 and CDR2: SGHAT and FQNNGV. Trimming at V came to 4 bases and at J to 7 bases, leaving 7 bases not matched to a gene.